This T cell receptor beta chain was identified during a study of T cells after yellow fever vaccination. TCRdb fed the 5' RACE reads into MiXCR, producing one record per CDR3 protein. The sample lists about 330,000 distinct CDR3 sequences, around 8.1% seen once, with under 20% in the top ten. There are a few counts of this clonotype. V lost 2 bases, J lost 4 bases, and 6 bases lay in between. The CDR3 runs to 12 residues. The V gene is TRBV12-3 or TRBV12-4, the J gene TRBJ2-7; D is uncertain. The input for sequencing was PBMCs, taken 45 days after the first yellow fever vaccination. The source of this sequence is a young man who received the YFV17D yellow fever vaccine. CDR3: CASSLNHYEQYF. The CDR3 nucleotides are TGTGCCAGCAGTTTAAATCATTACGAGCAGTACTTC.